This T cell receptor beta chain emerged from a study of blood T cell repertoires in COVID-19. CDR1 SGHAT and CDR2 FQNNGV come from the germline V gene. The CDR3 has 16 amino acids. Trimming cost V 7 bases and J 7 bases, with 20 bases left between them. The authors' processing: How many nucleated cells were present was estimated from reference gene primer amplification. The data were produced by immunoSEQ multiplex PCR, yet TCRdb's version contains in-frame clones alone and is incomplete. V and J calls and clone size are those listed in that table; D and trimming were worked out from the DNA. The sample records about 180,000 clones, around 80% being singletons.

This clonotype originated in a man aged 65 to 85 with active or convalescent COVID-19. Material for sequencing was peripheral blood. The chain employs TRBV11-2 and TRBJ1-6; D is ambiguous. CDR3 amino acids: CASTETARGRNSPLHF. CDR3 nucleotide sequence: TGTGCCAGCACCGAAACCGCCCGGGGAAGGAATTCACCCCTCCACTTT.